This passage covers 11 T cell receptor beta chains from one sample sequenced in a study of cytomegalovirus exposure and HLA in healthy donors. Vbeta (60) and Jbeta (13) primers were used in the PCR. Sequenced by immunoSEQ multiplex PCR; TCRdb stores in-frame clones only, minus some. There are 95,000 to 150,000 clones in the sample; 75% to 90% occur only once, and 7% to 9.5% lies in the top ten. The sequenced sample was PBMCs. The receptor set was obtained from a man under 40 in good health and CMV-seropositive.

The chain uses TRBV19 and TRBJ2-5; TRBD2 matches 7 bases. The J call may be faulty, since TRBJ2-7 better matches the DNA end. Germline CDR1 and CDR2: LNHDA and SQIVND (reference sequence). This CDR3 is built from 13 residues. This CDR3 reads CASRTSASYEQYF. In DNA form, the CDR3 reads TGTGCCAGTAGAACTAGCGCCTCCTACGAGCAGTACTTC.

In DNA form, the CDR3 reads TGTGCCTGGAGTGTACAGGGGTCGGCCGAGCAGTACTTC. Its protein is CAWSVQGSAEQYF. V and J are TRBV30 and TRBJ2-7; 7 bases match TRBD1. V dropped 0 bases and J dropped 6; count of bases not matched to a gene: 5. The germline CDR1 and CDR2 sequences are GTSNPN and SVGIG (reference sequence). The CDR3 length is 13 residues.

The chain couples TRBV5-4 to TRBJ2-1, with TRBD2 matching over 9 bases. The V and J ends lost 6 bases and 8 bases, in that order; junction bases with no gene match: 18. In germline, CDR1 is SGHNT, CDR2 YYREEE (reference sequence). The CDR3 has 17 residues. The CDR3, as DNA: TGTGCCAGCACCCCGACGCGGGGGGGCCCGGTCGTGGATGAGCAGTTCTTC. This codes for CASTPTRGGPVVDEQFF.

The V call is TRBV5-1, the J call TRBJ1-4; unclear D gene. V lost 2 bases and J lost 5, with 7 bases in between. This CDR3 has 13 amino acids. From germline, CDR1 is SGHRS and CDR2 YFSETQ. CDR3 region: CASSFGANEKLFF. CDR3 sequence (DNA): TGCGCCAGCAGCTTCGGAGCAAATGAAAAACTGTTTTTT.

A remark on this clone: The sample carries other DNA sequences with the same CDR3. The chain employs TRBV9 and TRBJ2-1; 12 nucleotides match TRBD2. The CDR3 has 17 residues. Germline CDR1 and CDR2: SGDLS and YYNGEE. Trimming at V came to 4 bases and at J to 7 bases, leaving 12 bases not matched to a gene. CDR3 residues: CASSLSRLAGGYNEQFF. The CDR3 DNA sequence: TGTGCCAGCAGCCTCAGTCGGCTAGCGGGGGGGTATAATGAGCAGTTCTTC.

About this clone itself: One end of the junction varies from germline; a read error may be responsible. J is TRBJ2-5 and V is TRBV19; TRBD1 is a possible D gene (6 bases). The end of the DNA is better explained by TRBJ2-7, so the J call may be wrong. The V gene's germline CDR1 is LNHDA and CDR2 SQIVND (reference sequence). This CDR3 region has 15 residues. CDR3 sequence (DNA): TGTGCCAGCAGTATGGCACAGGGAACTTACTACGAGCAGTACTTC. Translation: CASSMAQGTYYEQYF.

The chain uses TRBV7-8 and TRBJ2-7, with TRBD1 matching over 7 bases. This CDR3 is 14 amino acids long. Germline V lookup: CDR1 SGHVS, CDR2 FQNEAQ. J lost 0 bases, V lost 3 bases, and 2 bases had no gene match. The CDR3 region is CASSFRDSSYEQYF. CDR3 DNA: TGTGCCAGCAGCTTCCGGGACAGCTCCTACGAGCAGTACTTC.

J is TRBJ1-1 and V is TRBV19, with D unresolved. The V end lost 4 bases, the J end lost 8 bases, and 14 bases lay between the germline ends. The CDR3 sequence is 13 residues long. Germline values: CDR1 LNHDA, CDR2 SQIVND (reference sequence). The CDR3 nucleotides are TGTGCCAGTAGTACTATGCCCCACGAAGAAGCTTTCTTT. Encoded protein: CASSTMPHEEAFF.

In the case of this clone: The junction departs from the called germline gene at one end, perhaps through a read error. V is TRBV5-1 and J is TRBJ1-4; 9 bases map to TRBD1. Germline V gene lookup returns CDR1 SGHRS and CDR2 YFSETQ. The CDR3 is 15 amino acids. CDR3 nucleotides: TGCGCCAGCAGCACAACGACAGGGGGTAATGAAAAGCTGTTTTTT. Translated, it gives CASSTTTGGNEKLFF.

The V gene is TRBV20-1, the J gene TRBJ2-3; D call uncertain. The V end lost 4 bases, the J end lost 2 bases, and 4 bases lay between the germline ends. The CDR3 length is 11 residues. Germline V lookup: CDR1 DFQATT, CDR2 SNEGSKA (reference sequence). This CDR3 reads CSATYTDTQYF. Here the CDR3 DNA reads TGCAGTGCTACCTACACAGATACGCAGTATTTT.

The rearrangement joins TRBV2 to TRBJ2-7; 9 nucleotides align to TRBD2. From germline, CDR1 is SNHLY and CDR2 FYNNEI. J lost 3 bases, V lost 1 base, and 4 bases had no gene match. The CDR3 spans 15 residues. DNA of the CDR3: TGTGCCAGCAGTGAAGGATGGCGGGGGGGCTACGAGCAGTACTTC. Translating gives CASSEGWRGGYEQYF. Full variable domain (missing parts from reference TRBV2 and TRBJ2-7): EPEVTQTPSHQVTQMGQEVILRCVPISNHLYFYWYRQILGQKVEFLVSFYNNEISEKSEIFDDQFSVERPDGSNFTLKIRSTKLEDSAMYFCASSEGWRGGYEQYFGPGTRLTVT.